This T cell receptor beta chain is drawn from a study of Graves' ophthalmopathy and Graves' hyperthyroidism. TCR beta CDR3 regions were amplified from RNA transcripts. An opening RT-PCR round employed HTBI primers and preceded a second-round multiplex PCR. TCRdb reanalysed the multiplex PCR reads using MiXCR and keeps one entry per CDR3 protein. The data contain 1 million to 1.3 million distinct CDR3 sequences, about 35% of them seen just once; the ten biggest clones take up over 8.5%. With 1 base removed from V and 2 bases from J, the gap between germline ends came to 12 bases. CDR1 is SQVTM, CDR2 ANQGSEA, per germline. The CDR3 length is 14 residues.

This clonotype was obtained from an adult man with Graves' hyperthyroidism. The sample was peripheral blood or thyroid tissue (not recorded which). This chain links TRBV29-1 with TRBJ2-7; TRBD2 is a possible D gene (6 bases). The CDR3 is CSVEVDTGAYEQYF. The DNA of the CDR3 is TGCAGCGTTGAAGTGGACACGGGAGCCTACGAGCAGTACTTC.